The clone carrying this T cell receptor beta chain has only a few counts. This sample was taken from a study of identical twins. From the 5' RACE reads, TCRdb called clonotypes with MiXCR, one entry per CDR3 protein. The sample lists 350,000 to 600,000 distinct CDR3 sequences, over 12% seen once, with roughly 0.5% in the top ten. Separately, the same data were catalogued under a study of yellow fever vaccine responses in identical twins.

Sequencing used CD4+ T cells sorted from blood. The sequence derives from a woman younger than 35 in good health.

For the CDR3, the DNA is TGCAGTGCTAGGGCCTACTCGGGGTACAATGAGCAGTTCTTC. It encodes CSARAYSGYNEQFF. This rearrangement joins TRBV20-1 to TRBJ2-1, with D possibly being TRBD2 (5 bases). The V end was cut by 3 bases, the J end by 4 bases, with 13 bases between. In germline, CDR1 is DFQATT, CDR2 SNEGSKA (reference sequence). This CDR3 has 14 amino acids.